This record concerns one T cell receptor beta chain sequence. The data belong to a study of blood T cell repertoires in COVID-19. Whole-study context: COVID-19 samples, acute and convalescent, were from the United States, Italy and Spain.

CDR3 size: 18 residues. J gave up 1 base and V 0 bases, and 8 bases lay outside the gene matches. The germline CDR1 and CDR2 sequences are SEHNR and FQNEAQ (reference sequence). Original methodology: Counts of nucleated cells, estimated from reference gene primer amplification, were obtained. Using immunoSEQ multiplex PCR, the repertoire was profiled, and TCRdb retains in-frame clones only, with some absent. V, J and clone size derive from that table, while D and trimming were established from the DNA sequence. Of tens of thousands of clones in the sample, over 75% were seen once. J is TRBJ2-7 and V is TRBV7-9; TRBD2 matches 11 bases. Sequenced: peripheral blood. The clonotype comes from a woman in her sixties with active COVID-19. DNA for the CDR3: TGTGCCAGCAGCTTAGCGCAAGCTAGCGGGGGGCCTTCCTACGAGCAGTACTTC. Encoded protein: CASSLAQASGGPSYEQYF.